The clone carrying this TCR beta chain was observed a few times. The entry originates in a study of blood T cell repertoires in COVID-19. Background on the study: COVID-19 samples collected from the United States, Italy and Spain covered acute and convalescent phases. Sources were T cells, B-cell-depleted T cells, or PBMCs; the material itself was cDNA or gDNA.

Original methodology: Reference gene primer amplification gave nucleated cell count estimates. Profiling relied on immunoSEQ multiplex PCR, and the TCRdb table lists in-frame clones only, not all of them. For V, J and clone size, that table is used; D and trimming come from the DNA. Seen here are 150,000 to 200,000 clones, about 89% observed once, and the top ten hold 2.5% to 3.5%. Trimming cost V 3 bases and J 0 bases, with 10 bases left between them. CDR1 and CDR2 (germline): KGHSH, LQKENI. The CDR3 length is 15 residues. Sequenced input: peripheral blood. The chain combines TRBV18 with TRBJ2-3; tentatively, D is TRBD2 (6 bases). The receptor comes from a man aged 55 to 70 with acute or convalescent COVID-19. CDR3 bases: TGTGCCAGCTCACCTCGCGGGGTTAGCACAGATACGCAGTATTTT. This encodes CASSPRGVSTDTQYF.